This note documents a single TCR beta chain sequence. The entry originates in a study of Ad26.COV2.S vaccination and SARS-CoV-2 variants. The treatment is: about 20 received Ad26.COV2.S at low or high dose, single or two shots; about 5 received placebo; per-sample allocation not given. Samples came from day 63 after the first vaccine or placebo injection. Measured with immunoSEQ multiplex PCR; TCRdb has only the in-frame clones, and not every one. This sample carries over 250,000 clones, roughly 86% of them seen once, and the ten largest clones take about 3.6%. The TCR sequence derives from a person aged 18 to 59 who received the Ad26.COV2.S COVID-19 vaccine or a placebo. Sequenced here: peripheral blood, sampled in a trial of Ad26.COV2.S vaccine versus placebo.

The CDR3: CASSPPRTGNTEAFF. As DNA, the CDR3 is TGCGCCAGCAGCCCCCCTCGGACAGGGAACACTGAAGCTTTCTTT. V usage is TRBV5-1 and J usage is TRBJ1-1; 7 nucleotides align to TRBD1. The V segment lost 4 bases and the J segment 1 base; nucleotides outside the gene matches: 7. Germline CDR1 and CDR2: SGHRS and YFSETQ. The CDR3 runs to 15 residues.